One and the same sample provided the 18 T cell receptor beta chains below, sequenced in a study of blood T cell repertoires in COVID-19. Profiled with immunoSEQ multiplex PCR; TCRdb holds only in-frame clones, not every one. Here the sample spans fewer than 60,000 clones, about nine tenths being singletons. Material for sequencing was peripheral blood. All receptors derive from a human donor in a cohort sampled during active COVID-19.

In nucleotides, the CDR3 is TGTGCCAGCAGCCCACTGACAGGGAGCAATCAGCCCCAGCATTTT. It is translated as CASSPLTGSNQPQHF. The chain has TRBV7-8 and TRBJ1-5; 7 nucleotides line up with TRBD1. Trimming cost V 5 bases and J 1 base; bases outside gene matches: 5. Germline values: CDR1 SGHVS, CDR2 FQNEAQ. The CDR3 loop spans 15 amino acids.

The gene calls are TRBV7-8 and TRBJ1-1; no clear D gene. V was trimmed by 5 bases and J by 3 bases, leaving 4 bases between them. CDR1 and CDR2 (germline): SGHVS, FQNEAQ. This CDR3 comprises 11 residues. The CDR3: CASSPDTEAFF. The CDR3 DNA follows: TGTGCCAGCAGCCCAGACACTGAAGCTTTCTTT.

The chain joins TRBV5-6 to TRBJ2-6; possibly TRBD1 for D (7 bases). Germline V CDR1 and CDR2: SGHDT, YYEEEE. The CDR3 runs to 18 residues. V lost 4 bases and J lost 0, with 17 bases in between. The CDR3 DNA is TGTGCCAGCAGCAAAATGACAGGGACTCTCTCTGGGGCCAACGTCCTGACTTTC. Encoded protein: CASSKMTGTLSGANVLTF.

The gene calls are TRBV27 and TRBJ2-7; D gene uncertain. This CDR3 region has 14 residues. CDR1 and CDR2 (germline): MNHEY, SMNVEV (reference sequence). V lost 11 bases, J lost 2 bases, and 19 bases lay in between. The chain's CDR3 is CALTPELLAYEQYV. CDR3 nucleotide sequence: TGTGCCCTAACCCCTGAGCTCCTCGCCTACGAGCAGTACGTC.

Only a few counts were recorded for this clone. The V call is TRBV19, the J call TRBJ2-7, with 7 bases that match TRBD2. This CDR3 has 15 amino acids. CDR1 and CDR2 from the germline V gene are LNHDA and SQIVND (reference sequence). The V and J ends lost 4 bases and 4 bases, in that order; junction bases with no gene match: 10. The chain's CDR3 is CASSTLAVGGYEQYF. As DNA, the CDR3 is TGTGCCAGTAGTACCCTAGCGGTAGGAGGGTACGAGCAGTACTTC.

This clone showed up just once. The chain is built from TRBV24-1 and TRBJ2-7, with 8 nucleotides matching TRBD1. The CDR3 runs 15 residues. Germline trimming cut 5 bases from V and 5 bases from J; bases unmatched to any gene: 10. Germline values: CDR1 KGHDR, CDR2 SFDVKD. Written as DNA, the CDR3 is TGTGCCACCAGTGCTGTGCGGACAGGGACCCACGAGCAGTACGTC. This encodes CATSAVRTGTHEQYV.

V gene TRBV6-1 combines with J gene TRBJ2-4; 10 nucleotides line up with TRBD1. The CDR3 sequence is 14 residues long. Germline lookup yields CDR1 MNHNS and CDR2 SASEGT. J gave up 6 bases and V 1 base, and 0 bases lay outside the gene matches. The CDR3 sequence is CASSEGTGGNIQYF. The CDR3, as DNA: TGTGCCAGCAGTGAAGGGACAGGGGGAAACATTCAGTACTTC.

This clone came up a few times. The rearrangement links TRBV27 to TRBJ2-1; 8 nucleotides align to TRBD2. Germline assignment: CDR1 MNHEY and CDR2 SMNVEV (reference sequence). The trim removed 5 bases at V and 3 bases at J, leaving 6 bases unmatched. The CDR3 runs 15 residues. The CDR3 protein is CASSQLAVFYNEQFF. The CDR3 DNA is TGTGCCAGCAGTCAACTAGCGGTGTTCTACAATGAGCAGTTCTTC.

The J gene is TRBJ2-3, the V gene TRBV9; 7 positions agree with TRBD2. V lost 0 bases, J lost 0 bases, and 7 bases stayed unmatched. This CDR3 comprises 17 residues. Germline CDR1 is SGDLS and CDR2 is YYNGEE. CDR3 in DNA: TGTGCCAGCAGCGTAGCCGGGGGAGCGGGAAGCACAGATACGCAGTATTTT. This gives the protein CASSVAGGAGSTDTQYF.

This clone has just a few counts. This chain joins TRBV4-2 and TRBJ1-1; possibly TRBD1 for D (5 bases). In germline, CDR1 is LGHNA, CDR2 YNFKEQ. The CDR3 has 14 residues. V lost 1 base, J lost 3 bases, and 9 bases lay in between. The CDR3 coding sequence is TGTGCCAGCAGCCAAGGAGACAGATACACTGAAGCTTTCTTT. Amino acid sequence: CASSQGDRYTEAFF.

The chain has TRBV4-1 and TRBJ2-1, with 12 positions matching TRBD2. From germline, CDR1 is MGHRA and CDR2 YSYEKL. The CDR3 sequence is 17 residues long. The ends lost 3 bases at V and 2 bases at J; junction bases unmatched: 5. The CDR3 DNA reads as TGCGCCAGCAGCCACCGACTAGCGGGAGACACCTACAATGAGCAGTTCTTC. This sequence encodes CASSHRLAGDTYNEQFF.

The chain combines TRBV3-1 (or the pseudogene TRBV3-2) with TRBJ2-1; D is unresolved. The V end was cut by 3 bases, the J end by 8 bases, with 5 bases between. The CDR3 loop spans 11 amino acids. The germline gives CDR1 LGHDT, CDR2 YNNKEL (reference sequence). CDR3 sequence: CASSQLDEQFF. CDR3 sequence (DNA): TGTGCCAGCAGCCAGTTAGATGAGCAGTTCTTC.

V usage is TRBV3-1 (or the pseudogene TRBV3-2) and J usage is TRBJ2-3, with 8 bases fitting TRBD2. Trimming cost V 5 bases and J 4 bases; bases outside gene matches: 14. The CDR3 is made up of 17 amino acids. Germline loops: CDR1 LGHDT, CDR2 YNNKEL (reference sequence). The CDR3 DNA reads as TGTGCCAGCAGCAAAACACCGGGGGGGGTTGTGGCAGATACGCAGTATTTT. This codes for CASSKTPGGVVADTQYF.

The rearrangement uses TRBV4-1 and TRBJ1-2, with 7 bases aligning to TRBD1. Germline lookup yields CDR1 MGHRA and CDR2 YSYEKL. V was clipped by 4 bases and J by 8 bases; unmatched bases: 13. This CDR3 is 15 amino acids long. CDR3 region: CASSRGTVVLQGYTF. The DNA of the CDR3 is TGCGCCAGCAGCCGCGGGACAGTAGTTCTCCAAGGCTACACCTTC.

The chain is built from TRBV9 and TRBJ1-3, with 8 bases identical to TRBD1. Germline V gives CDR1 SGDLS, CDR2 YYNGEE. There are 14 residues in the CDR3. Germline trimming cut 0 bases from V and 7 bases from J; bases unmatched to any gene: 3. CDR3 DNA sequence: TGTGCCAGCAGCGTAGGGACAGGGATCAACACCATATATTTT. This sequence encodes CASSVGTGINTIYF.

This clone showed up just once. The chain recombines TRBV19 with TRBJ2-7; D is undetermined. CDR1 is LNHDA, CDR2 SQIVND, per germline (reference sequence). V lost 5 bases and J 3 bases, leaving 23 bases between the germline ends. This CDR3 contains 17 residues. The CDR3 DNA sequence: TGTGCCAGTAGTTCTGGTCGACTCGTCGTTGAGTACTACGAGCAGTACTTC. Its translation: CASSSGRLVVEYYEQYF. Full variable domain (outside the CDR3, taken from reference TRBV19 and TRBJ2-7): DGGITQSPKYLFRKEGQNVTLSCEQNLNHDAMYWYRQDPGQGLRLIYYSQIVNDFQKGDIAEGYSVSREKKESFPLTVTSAQKNPTAFYLCASSSGRLVVEYYEQYFGPGTRLTVT.

The J gene is TRBJ2-3, the V gene TRBV6-5, with 8 nucleotides matching TRBD1. V was clipped by 10 bases and J by 1 base; unmatched bases: 10. The CDR3 runs 15 residues. Germline V lookup: CDR1 MNHEY, CDR2 SVGAGI. The CDR3, as DNA: TGTGCCACCCGGCCGACAGGGGCGGGCACAGATACGCAGTATTTT. It specifies CATRPTGAGTDTQYF.

This CDR3 is CASSSYLGQGANYGYTF. CDR3 DNA sequence: TGCGCCAGCAGCTCATACCTAGGACAGGGAGCTAACTATGGCTACACCTTC. The rearrangement joins TRBV5-1 to TRBJ1-2; 8 bases fit TRBD1. Per germline, CDR1 SGHRS and CDR2 YFSETQ. This CDR3 has 17 amino acids. Trimming cost V 3 bases and J 0 bases; bases outside gene matches: 10.